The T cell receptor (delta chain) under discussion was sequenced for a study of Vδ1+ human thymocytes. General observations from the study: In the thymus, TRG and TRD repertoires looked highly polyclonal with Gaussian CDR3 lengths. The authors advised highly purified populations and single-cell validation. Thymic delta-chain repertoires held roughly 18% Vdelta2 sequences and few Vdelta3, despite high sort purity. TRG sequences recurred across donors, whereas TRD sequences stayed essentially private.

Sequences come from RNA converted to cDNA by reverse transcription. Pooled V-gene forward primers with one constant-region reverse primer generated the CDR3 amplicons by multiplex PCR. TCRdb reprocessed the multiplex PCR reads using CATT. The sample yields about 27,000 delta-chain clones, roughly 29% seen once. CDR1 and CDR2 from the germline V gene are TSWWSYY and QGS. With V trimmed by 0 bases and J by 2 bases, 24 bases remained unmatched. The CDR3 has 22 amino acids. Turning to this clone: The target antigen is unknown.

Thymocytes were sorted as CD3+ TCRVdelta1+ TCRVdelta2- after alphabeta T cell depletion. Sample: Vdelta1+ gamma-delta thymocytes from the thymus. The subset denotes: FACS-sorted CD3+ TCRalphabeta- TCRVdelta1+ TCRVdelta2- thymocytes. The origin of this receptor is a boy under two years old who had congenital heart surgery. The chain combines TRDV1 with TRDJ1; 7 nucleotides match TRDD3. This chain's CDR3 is CALGELPTRVLGTFASTDKLIF. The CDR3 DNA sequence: TGTGCTCTTGGGGAACTTCCCACGCGTGTACTGGGGACCTTCGCATCTACCGATAAACTCATCTTT.